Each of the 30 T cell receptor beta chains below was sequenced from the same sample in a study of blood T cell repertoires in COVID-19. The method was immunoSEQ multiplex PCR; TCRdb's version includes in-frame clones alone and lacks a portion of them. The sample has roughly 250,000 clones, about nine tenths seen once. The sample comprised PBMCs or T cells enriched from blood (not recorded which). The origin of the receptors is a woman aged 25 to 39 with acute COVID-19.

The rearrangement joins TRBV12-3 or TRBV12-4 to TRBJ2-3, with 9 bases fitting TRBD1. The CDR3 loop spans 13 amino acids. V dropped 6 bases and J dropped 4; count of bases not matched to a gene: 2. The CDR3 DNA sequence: TGTGCCAGCAGGGGACAGGGCCCAGATACGCAGTATTTT. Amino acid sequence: CASRGQGPDTQYF.

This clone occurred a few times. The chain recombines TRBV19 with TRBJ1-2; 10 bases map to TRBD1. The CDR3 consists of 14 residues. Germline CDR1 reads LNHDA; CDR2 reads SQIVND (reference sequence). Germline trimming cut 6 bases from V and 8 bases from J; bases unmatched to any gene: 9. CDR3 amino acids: CASRADRGQGGYTF. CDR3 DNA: TGTGCCAGTAGAGCCGACAGGGGGCAAGGGGGCTACACCTTC.

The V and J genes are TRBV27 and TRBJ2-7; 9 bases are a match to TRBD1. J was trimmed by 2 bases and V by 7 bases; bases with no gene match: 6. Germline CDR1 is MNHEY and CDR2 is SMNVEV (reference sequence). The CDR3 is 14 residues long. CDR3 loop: CASKPGQGTYEQYF. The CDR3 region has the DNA TGTGCCAGCAAGCCGGGACAGGGAACCTACGAGCAGTACTTC.

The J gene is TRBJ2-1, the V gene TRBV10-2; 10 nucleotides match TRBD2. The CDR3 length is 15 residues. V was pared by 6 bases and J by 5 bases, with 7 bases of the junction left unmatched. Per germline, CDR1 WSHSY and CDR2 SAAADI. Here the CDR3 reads CASRASGGWDNEQFF. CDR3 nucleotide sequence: TGCGCCAGCAGGGCTAGCGGGGGCTGGGACAATGAGCAGTTCTTC.

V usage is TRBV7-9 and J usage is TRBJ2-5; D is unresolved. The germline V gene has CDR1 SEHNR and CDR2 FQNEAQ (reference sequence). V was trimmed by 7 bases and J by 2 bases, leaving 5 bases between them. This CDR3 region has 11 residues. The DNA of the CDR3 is TGTGCCAGCACAGCACAAGAGACCCAGTACTTC. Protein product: CASTAQETQYF.

The CDR3 region is CASSLTSGRSYEQYF. Written as DNA, the CDR3 is TGTGCCAGCAGCTTAACTAGCGGGAGATCCTACGAGCAGTACTTC. The V and J genes are TRBV7-9 and TRBJ2-7; TRBD2 matches at 11 bases. The CDR3 has 15 residues. The V and J ends lost 2 bases and 1 base, in that order; junction bases with no gene match: 1. Germline V gene sequence: CDR1 SEHNR, CDR2 FQNEAQ (reference sequence).

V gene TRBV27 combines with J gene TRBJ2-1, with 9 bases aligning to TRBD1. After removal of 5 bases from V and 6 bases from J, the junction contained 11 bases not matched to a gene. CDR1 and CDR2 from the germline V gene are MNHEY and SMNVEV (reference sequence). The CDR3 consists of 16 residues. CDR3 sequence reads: CASSRFRDRAGNEQFF. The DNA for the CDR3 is TGTGCCAGCAGTCGATTCCGGGACAGGGCCGGCAATGAGCAGTTCTTC.

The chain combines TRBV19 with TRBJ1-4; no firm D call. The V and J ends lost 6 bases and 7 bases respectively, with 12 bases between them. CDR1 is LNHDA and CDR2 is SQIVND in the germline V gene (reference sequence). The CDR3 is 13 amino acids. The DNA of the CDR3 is TGTGCCAGTAGGTCCCCCAACAGTGAAAAACTGTTTTTT. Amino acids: CASRSPNSEKLFF.

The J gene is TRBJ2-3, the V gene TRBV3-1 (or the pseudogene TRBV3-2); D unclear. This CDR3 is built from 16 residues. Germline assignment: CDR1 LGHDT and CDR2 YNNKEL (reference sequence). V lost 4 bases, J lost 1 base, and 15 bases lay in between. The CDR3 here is CASSLQTGGGTDTQYF. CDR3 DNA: TGTGCCAGCAGCCTCCAGACGGGTGGAGGCACAGATACGCAGTATTTT.

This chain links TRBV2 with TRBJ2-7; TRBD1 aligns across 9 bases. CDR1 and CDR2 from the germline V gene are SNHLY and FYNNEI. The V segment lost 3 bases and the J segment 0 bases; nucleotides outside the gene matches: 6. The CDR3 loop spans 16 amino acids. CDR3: CASSDIGTGISYEQYF. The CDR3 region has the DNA TGTGCCAGCAGTGATATAGGGACAGGGATCTCCTACGAGCAGTACTTC.

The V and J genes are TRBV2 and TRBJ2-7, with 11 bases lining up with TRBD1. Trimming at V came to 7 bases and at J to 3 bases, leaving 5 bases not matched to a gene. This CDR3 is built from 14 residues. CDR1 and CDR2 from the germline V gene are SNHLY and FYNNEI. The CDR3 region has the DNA TGTGCCAGCACTACGGACAGGGGGCGCTACGAGCAGTACTTC. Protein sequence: CASTTDRGRYEQYF.

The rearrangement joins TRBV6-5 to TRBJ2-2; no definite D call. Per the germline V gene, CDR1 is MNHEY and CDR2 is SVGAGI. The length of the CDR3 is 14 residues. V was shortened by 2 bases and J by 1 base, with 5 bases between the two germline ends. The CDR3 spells CASSYTVNTGELFF. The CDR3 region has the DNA TGTGCCAGCAGTTACACGGTGAACACCGGGGAGCTGTTTTTT.

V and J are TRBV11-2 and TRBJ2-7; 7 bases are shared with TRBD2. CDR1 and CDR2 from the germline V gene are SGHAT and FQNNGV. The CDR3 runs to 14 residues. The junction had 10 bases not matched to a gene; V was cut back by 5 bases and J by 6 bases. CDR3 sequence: CASSPGGRAAEQYF. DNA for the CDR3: TGTGCCAGCAGCCCTGGAGGGAGGGCCGCCGAGCAGTACTTC.

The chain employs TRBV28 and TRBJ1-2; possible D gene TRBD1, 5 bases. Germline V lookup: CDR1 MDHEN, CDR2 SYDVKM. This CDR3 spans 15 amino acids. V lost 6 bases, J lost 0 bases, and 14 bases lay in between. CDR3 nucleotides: TGTGCCAGCAGGGTCCCTCAGGGATCTAACTATGGCTACACCTTC. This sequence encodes CASRVPQGSNYGYTF.

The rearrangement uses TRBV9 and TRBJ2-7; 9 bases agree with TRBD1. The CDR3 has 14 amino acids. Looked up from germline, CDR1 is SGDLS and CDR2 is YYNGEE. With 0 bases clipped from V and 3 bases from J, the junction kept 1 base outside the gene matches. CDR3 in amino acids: CASSVAGQGYEQYF. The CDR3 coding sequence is TGTGCCAGCAGCGTAGCGGGACAGGGCTACGAGCAGTACTTC.

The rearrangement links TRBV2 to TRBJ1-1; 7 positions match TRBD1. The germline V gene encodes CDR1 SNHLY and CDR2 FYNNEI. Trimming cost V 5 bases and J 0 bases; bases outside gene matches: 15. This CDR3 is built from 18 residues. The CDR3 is CASSPATGYNGMNTEAFF. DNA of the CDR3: TGTGCCAGCAGTCCCGCGACAGGGTATAATGGCATGAACACTGAAGCTTTCTTT.

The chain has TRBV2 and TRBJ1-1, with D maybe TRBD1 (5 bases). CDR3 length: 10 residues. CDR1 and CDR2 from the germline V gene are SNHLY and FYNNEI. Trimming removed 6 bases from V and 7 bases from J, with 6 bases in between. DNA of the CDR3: TGTGCCAGCAGGGGGGGTGAAGCTTTCTTT. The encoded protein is CASRGGEAFF. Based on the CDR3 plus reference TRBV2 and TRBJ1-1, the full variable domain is EPEVTQTPSHQVTQMGQEVILRCVPISNHLYFYWYRQILGQKVEFLVSFYNNEISEKSEIFDDQFSVERPDGSNFTLKIRSTKLEDSAMYFCASRGGEAFFGQGTRLTVV.

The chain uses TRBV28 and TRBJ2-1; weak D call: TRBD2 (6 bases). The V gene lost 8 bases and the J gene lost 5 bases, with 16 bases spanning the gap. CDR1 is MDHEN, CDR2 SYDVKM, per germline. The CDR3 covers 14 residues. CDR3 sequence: CASQTGEYHNEQFF. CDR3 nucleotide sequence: TGTGCCAGCCAGACGGGGGAGTATCACAATGAGCAGTTCTTC.

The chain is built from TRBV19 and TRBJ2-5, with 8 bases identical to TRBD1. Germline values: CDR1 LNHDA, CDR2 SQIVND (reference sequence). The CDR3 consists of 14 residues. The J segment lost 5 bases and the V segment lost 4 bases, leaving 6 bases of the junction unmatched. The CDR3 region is CASSSRTGMETQYF. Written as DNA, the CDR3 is TGTGCCAGTAGTAGTCGGACAGGGATGGAGACCCAGTACTTC.

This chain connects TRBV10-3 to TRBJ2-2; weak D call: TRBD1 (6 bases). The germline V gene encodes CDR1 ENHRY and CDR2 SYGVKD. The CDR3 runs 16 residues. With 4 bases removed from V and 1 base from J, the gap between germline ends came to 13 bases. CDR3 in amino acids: CAISGSGTKNTGELFF. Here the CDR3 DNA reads TGTGCCATCAGTGGATCCGGGACAAAGAACACCGGGGAGCTGTTTTTT.

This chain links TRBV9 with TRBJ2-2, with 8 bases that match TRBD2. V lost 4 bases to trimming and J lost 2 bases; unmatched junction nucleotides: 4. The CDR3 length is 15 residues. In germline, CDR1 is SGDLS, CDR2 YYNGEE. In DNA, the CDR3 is TGTGCCAGCAGCTGGGGGACTAGAAACACCGGGGAGCTGTTTTTT. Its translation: CASSWGTRNTGELFF.

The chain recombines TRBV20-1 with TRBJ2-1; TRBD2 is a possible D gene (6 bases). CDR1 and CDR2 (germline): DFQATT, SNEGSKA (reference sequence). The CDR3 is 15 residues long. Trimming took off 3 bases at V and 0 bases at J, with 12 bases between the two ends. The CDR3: CSASNGGSSYNEQFF. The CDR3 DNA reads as TGCAGTGCTAGTAATGGGGGGAGCTCCTACAATGAGCAGTTCTTC.

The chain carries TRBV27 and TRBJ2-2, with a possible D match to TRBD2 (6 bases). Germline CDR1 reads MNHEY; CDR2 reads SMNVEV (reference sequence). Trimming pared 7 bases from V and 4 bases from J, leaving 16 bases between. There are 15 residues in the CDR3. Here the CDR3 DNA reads TGTGCCAGCACGCACTATTTGGGGGGCACCGGGGAGCTGTTTTTT. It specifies CASTHYLGGTGELFF.

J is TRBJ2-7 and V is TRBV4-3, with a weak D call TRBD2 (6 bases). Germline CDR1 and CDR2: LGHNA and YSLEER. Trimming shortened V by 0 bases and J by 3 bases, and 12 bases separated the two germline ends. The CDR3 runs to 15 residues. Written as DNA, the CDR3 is TGCGCCAGCAGCCAAGATCGCGGCGGGATCTACGAGCAGTACTTC. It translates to CASSQDRGGIYEQYF.

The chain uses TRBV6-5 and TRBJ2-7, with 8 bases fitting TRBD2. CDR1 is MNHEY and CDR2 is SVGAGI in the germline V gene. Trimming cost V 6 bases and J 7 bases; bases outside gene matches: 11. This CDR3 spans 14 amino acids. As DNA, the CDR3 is TGTGCCAGCAGCCCCCGGGGGGGTCCGGGGGAGCAGTACTTC. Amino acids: CASSPRGGPGEQYF.

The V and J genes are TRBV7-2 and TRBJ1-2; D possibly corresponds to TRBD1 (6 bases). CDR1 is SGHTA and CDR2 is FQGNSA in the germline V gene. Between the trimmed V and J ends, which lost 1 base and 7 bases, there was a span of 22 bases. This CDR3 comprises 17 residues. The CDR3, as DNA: TGTGCCAGCAGCTTAGTCCCCGGGACATCGAGATCTGGTGGCTACACCTTC. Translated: CASSLVPGTSRSGGYTF.

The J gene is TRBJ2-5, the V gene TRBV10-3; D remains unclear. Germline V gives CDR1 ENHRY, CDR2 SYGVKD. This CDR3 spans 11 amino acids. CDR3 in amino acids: CASLDQETQYF. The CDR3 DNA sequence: TGTGCTAGTCTGGACCAAGAGACCCAGTACTTC.

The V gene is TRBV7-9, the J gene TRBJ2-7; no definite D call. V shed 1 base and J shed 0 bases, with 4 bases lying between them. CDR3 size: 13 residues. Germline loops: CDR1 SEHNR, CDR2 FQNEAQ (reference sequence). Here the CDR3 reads CASSLGLSYEQYF. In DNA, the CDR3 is TGTGCCAGCAGCTTAGGGCTCTCCTACGAGCAGTACTTC. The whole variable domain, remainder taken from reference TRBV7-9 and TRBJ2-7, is DTGVSQNPRHKITKRGQNVTFRCDPISEHNRLYWYRQTLGQGPEFLTYFQNEAQLEKSRLLSDRFSAERPKGSFSTLEIQRTEQGDSAMYLCASSLGLSYEQYFGPGTRLTVT.

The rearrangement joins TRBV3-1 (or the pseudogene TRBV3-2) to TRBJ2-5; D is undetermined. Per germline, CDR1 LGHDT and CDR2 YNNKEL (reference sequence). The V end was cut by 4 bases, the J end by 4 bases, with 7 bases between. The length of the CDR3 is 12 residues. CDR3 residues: CASSPRRETQYF. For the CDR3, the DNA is TGTGCCAGCAGCCCGAGGAGAGAGACCCAGTACTTC.

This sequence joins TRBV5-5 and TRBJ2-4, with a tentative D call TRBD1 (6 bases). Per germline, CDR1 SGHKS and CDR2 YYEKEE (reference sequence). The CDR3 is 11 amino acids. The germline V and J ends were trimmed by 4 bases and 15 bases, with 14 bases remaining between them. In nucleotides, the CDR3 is TGTGCCAGCAGCCACCCGGACAGTCTGTACTTC. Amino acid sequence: CASSHPDSLYF.